This TCR beta chain was sequenced for a study of cytomegalovirus exposure and HLA in healthy donors. Broader study findings: The classifier was said to identify cytomegalovirus status with high specificity and sensitivity. Later on, an analysis tied approximately 17,000 TCR beta sequences to HLA alleles at 0.05 false discovery rate.

On this clone: Its matching antigen is unknown.

Samples came from healthy bone marrow donors. PCR was performed using 60 Vbeta and 13 Jbeta primers. Generated by immunoSEQ multiplex PCR, the TCRdb table keeps only in-frame clones and is missing some. The sample's table shows 45,000 to 60,000 clones. Per germline, CDR1 SNHLY and CDR2 FYNNEI. Trimming cost V 6 bases and J 4 bases; bases outside gene matches: 5. The length of the CDR3 is 13 residues. This chain links TRBV2 with TRBJ2-7; 8 bases are a match to TRBD1. The sequence came from a male donor in good health and CMV-seronegative. The sequenced sample consisted of PBMCs. The CDR3 coding sequence is TGTGCCAGCAGCCGGGACAGGAGATACGAGCAGTACTTC. Its protein is CASSRDRRYEQYF.